One and the same sample provided the 17 T cell receptor beta chains below, sequenced in a study of T cell responses to AZD1222 COVID-19 vaccine. Libraries were prepared by immunoSEQ multiplex PCR; TCRdb keeps only in-frame clonotypes and omits some of them. The data show about 100,000 clones, around 87% seen once. The sequences come from peripheral blood, collected on day 0 of AZD1222 vaccination. These receptors were collected from an adult in good health.

A single count supports this clone. V gene TRBV7-3 combines with J gene TRBJ1-1; D gene ambiguous. The CDR3 loop spans 13 amino acids. Trimming stripped 4 bases from V and 3 bases from J, with 9 bases between. The germline gives CDR1 SGHTA, CDR2 FQGTGA. CDR3 bases: TGTGCCAGCAGCTACGGGGTGGACACTGAAGCTTTCTTT. Its protein product is CASSYGVDTEAFF.

The genes are TRBV6-1 and TRBJ2-7; D might be TRBD1 (6 bases). The CDR3 loop spans 15 amino acids. Germline V CDR1 and CDR2: MNHNS, SASEGT. V was pared by 2 bases and J by 2 bases, with 13 bases between. The CDR3 spells CASSEWARGTYEQYF. The CDR3 nucleotides read TGTGCCAGCAGTGAATGGGCTAGGGGGACCTACGAGCAGTACTTC.

V usage is TRBV9 and J usage is TRBJ1-2; no firm D call. Germline V gives CDR1 SGDLS, CDR2 YYNGEE. This CDR3 is 15 amino acids long. The ends were cut back, 3 bases at V and 4 bases at J, with 16 bases in the middle. The CDR3 bases are TGTGCCAGCAGCGAGGACGGAAGTTCTCCCTATGGCTACACCTTC. This codes for CASSEDGSSPYGYTF.

A remark on this clone: One end of the junction does not line up with germline, which may come from a read error. This chain links TRBV9 with TRBJ2-3; 9 nucleotides align to TRBD2. The CDR3 runs to 14 residues. Germline V lookup: CDR1 SGDLS, CDR2 YYNGEE. In DNA, the CDR3 is TGTGCCCGCAGCGGCGGGGGGGGCACAGATACGCAGTATTTT. It encodes CARSGGGGTDTQYF.

This clone was counted a few times. Within the sample, other DNA sequences also encode this same CDR3. This chain connects TRBV12-3 or TRBV12-4 to TRBJ1-5; D ambiguous. The CDR3 length is 13 residues. V was trimmed by 2 bases and J by 4 bases, leaving 6 bases between them. CDR3 in DNA: TGTGCCAGCAGTTTACTAGGAAATCAGCCCCAGCATTTT. It translates to CASSLLGNQPQHF.

The table lists this clone with a count of one. Other DNA sequences in this specimen translate into the identical CDR3. J is TRBJ1-2 and V is TRBV7-9; D not certain. Germline CDR1 and CDR2: SEHNR and FQNEAQ (reference sequence). The CDR3 loop spans 13 amino acids. V was pared by 5 bases and J by 1 base, with 8 bases between. The CDR3 coding sequence is TGTGCCAGCAGCGTCACAGTTAACTATGGCTACACCTTC. The encoded protein is CASSVTVNYGYTF.

The chain recombines TRBV7-2 with TRBJ1-2; 8 bases are shared with TRBD1. V shed 5 bases, J shed 4 bases, and the junction held 15 bases outside the gene matches. Germline loops: CDR1 SGHTA, CDR2 FQGNSA. This CDR3 comprises 17 residues. CDR3 sequence: CASSDRRTGNIFYGYTF. The CDR3 nucleotides are TGTGCCAGCAGCGACCGTCGGACAGGGAACATTTTCTATGGCTACACCTTC.

The chain recombines TRBV6-5 with TRBJ1-2; 7 bases map to TRBD1. The CDR3 covers 14 residues. Losses at the gene ends were 6 bases for V and 6 bases for J; bases not matched to a gene: 10. Germline V gene sequence: CDR1 MNHEY, CDR2 SVGAGI. The CDR3 protein is CASSAGTALNGYTF. CDR3 sequence (DNA): TGTGCCAGCAGCGCCGGGACAGCATTAAATGGCTACACCTTC.

This clone has just a few counts. The J gene is TRBJ1-5, the V gene TRBV7-9, with D hard to call. The CDR3 totals 13 residues. In germline, CDR1 is SEHNR, CDR2 FQNEAQ (reference sequence). V was pared by 3 bases and J by 6 bases, with 9 bases between. CDR3 sequence: CASSFSVSQPQHF. The CDR3 DNA follows: TGTGCCAGCAGCTTTTCCGTAAGTCAGCCCCAGCATTTT.

V is TRBV18 and J is TRBJ1-5, with 7 nucleotides matching TRBD1. The CDR3 is 15 amino acids. Germline V gene sequence: CDR1 KGHSH, CDR2 LQKENI. Unmatched junction bases numbered 8, after V lost 5 bases and J lost 4 bases. This chain's CDR3 is CASSDSDRVNQPQHF. DNA of the CDR3: TGTGCCAGCTCAGATTCTGACAGGGTAAATCAGCCCCAGCATTTT.

This clone was counted a few times. Germline and junction disagree at one end, which may indicate a read error. The chain couples TRBV19 to TRBJ1-2; 7 bases agree with TRBD1. The V gene's germline CDR1 is LNHDA and CDR2 SQIVND (reference sequence). CDR3 length equals 12 residues. This CDR3 reads CASSMGDSRCDF. The CDR3 nucleotides read TGTGCCAGTAGTATGGGGGACAGCCGATGCGACTTC.

The J gene is TRBJ1-6, the V gene TRBV7-2; D possibly corresponds to TRBD1 (5 bases). The CDR3 is 15 residues long. Trimming stripped 3 bases from V and 4 bases from J, with 10 bases between. Germline V gene lookup returns CDR1 SGHTA and CDR2 FQGNSA. CDR3 amino acids: CASSLGRGYNSPLHF. The CDR3, as DNA: TGTGCCAGCAGCTTGGGGAGGGGATATAATTCACCCCTCCACTTT.

CDR3 in amino acids: CASSSPVGLAGLEDTQYF. DNA of the CDR3: TGTGCCAGCAGCAGTCCCGTGGGACTAGCGGGGTTGGAAGATACGCAGTATTTT. The rearrangement links TRBV5-6 to TRBJ2-3, with 13 positions matching TRBD2. The V gene's germline CDR1 is SGHDT and CDR2 YYEEEE. V was pared by 4 bases and J by 5 bases, with 13 bases of the junction left unmatched. The CDR3 totals 18 residues. Drawing the rest from reference TRBV5-6 and TRBJ2-3, the complete variable domain is DAGVTQSPTHLIKTRGQQVTLRCSPKSGHDTVSWYQQALGQGPQFIFQYYEEEERQRGNFPDRFSGHQFPNYSSELNVNALLLGDSALYLCASSSPVGLAGLEDTQYFGPGTRLTVL.

CDR3 DNA: TGTGCCAGCTCACTCCTACCTTTTCAAGAGACCCAGTACTTC. Residues: CASSLLPFQETQYF. The rearrangement uses TRBV18 and TRBJ2-5; D is uncertain. Germline-derived CDR1 and CDR2 are KGHSH and LQKENI. The CDR3 has 14 amino acids. Between the trimmed V and J ends, which lost 4 bases and 2 bases, there was a span of 11 bases.

The rearrangement uses TRBV5-4 and TRBJ2-1; D could derive from TRBD1 or TRBD2 (5 bases each). The CDR3 has 17 residues. Germline V gives CDR1 SGHNT, CDR2 YYREEE (reference sequence). Trimming stripped 0 bases from V and 4 bases from J, with 17 bases between. The CDR3 is CASSLGAPGALYNEQFF. CDR3 nucleotide sequence: TGTGCCAGCAGCTTGGGGGCCCCCGGGGCCCTATACAATGAGCAGTTCTTC. Filled out from reference TRBV5-4 and TRBJ2-1, the complete variable domain reads ETGVTQSPTHLIKTRGQQVTLRCSSQSGHNTVSWYQQALGQGPQFIFQYYREEENGRGNFPPRFSGLQFPNYSSELNVNALELDDSALYLCASSLGAPGALYNEQFFGPGTRLTVL.

The chain uses TRBV7-9 and TRBJ1-4; D may be TRBD1 (5 bases). This CDR3 region has 15 residues. V was pared by 3 bases and J by 3 bases, with 11 bases between. Germline V lookup: CDR1 SEHNR, CDR2 FQNEAQ (reference sequence). CDR3 in DNA: TGTGCCAGCAGCTTGGCAGGGAATTCTAATGAAAAACTGTTTTTT. As protein: CASSLAGNSNEKLFF. Supplemented by reference TRBV7-9 and TRBJ1-4, the full variable domain reads DTGVSQNPRHKITKRGQNVTFRCDPISEHNRLYWYRQTLGQGPEFLTYFQNEAQLEKSRLLSDRFSAERPKGSFSTLEIQRTEQGDSAMYLCASSLAGNSNEKLFFGSGTQLSVL.

The chain recombines TRBV5-1 with TRBJ2-3; 10 bases line up with TRBD2. Germline CDR1 is SGHRS and CDR2 is YFSETQ. The V and J ends lost 4 bases and 2 bases, in that order; junction bases with no gene match: 13. This CDR3 has 18 residues. The CDR3 is CASSLEPPGLANTDTQYF. CDR3 bases: TGCGCCAGCAGCCTGGAACCTCCGGGACTAGCGAACACAGATACGCAGTATTTT.